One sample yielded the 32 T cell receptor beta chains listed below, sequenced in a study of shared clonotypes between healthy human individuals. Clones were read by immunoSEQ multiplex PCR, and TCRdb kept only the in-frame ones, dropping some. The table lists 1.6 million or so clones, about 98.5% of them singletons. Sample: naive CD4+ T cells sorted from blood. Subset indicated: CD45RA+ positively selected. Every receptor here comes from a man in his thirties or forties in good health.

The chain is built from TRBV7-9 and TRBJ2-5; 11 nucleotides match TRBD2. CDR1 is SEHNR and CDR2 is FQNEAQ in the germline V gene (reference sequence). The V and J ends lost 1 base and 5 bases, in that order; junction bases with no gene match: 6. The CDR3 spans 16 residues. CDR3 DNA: TGTGCCAGCAGCTTAGTGCCACTAGCGGGAGCGGAGACCCAGTACTTC. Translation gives CASSLVPLAGAETQYF.

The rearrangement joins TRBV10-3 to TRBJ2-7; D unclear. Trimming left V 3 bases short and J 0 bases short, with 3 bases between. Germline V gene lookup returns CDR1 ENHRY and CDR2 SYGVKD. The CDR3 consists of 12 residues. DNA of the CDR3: TGTGCCATCAGTGATATCTCCTACGAGCAGTACTTC. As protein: CAISDISYEQYF.

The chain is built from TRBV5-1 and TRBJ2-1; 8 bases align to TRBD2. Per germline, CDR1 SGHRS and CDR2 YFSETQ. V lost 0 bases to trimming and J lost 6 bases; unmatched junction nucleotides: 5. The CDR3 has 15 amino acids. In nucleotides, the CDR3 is TGCGCCAGCAGCTTGGAAGTAGCGGGGCTCAATGAGCAGTTCTTC. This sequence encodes CASSLEVAGLNEQFF.

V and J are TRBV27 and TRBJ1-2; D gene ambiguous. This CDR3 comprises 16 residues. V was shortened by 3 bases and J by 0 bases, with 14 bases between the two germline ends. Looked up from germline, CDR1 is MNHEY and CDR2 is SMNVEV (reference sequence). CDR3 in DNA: TGTGCCAGCAGTTTGACGTTTCCGGGCACTAACTATGGCTACACCTTC. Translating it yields CASSLTFPGTNYGYTF.

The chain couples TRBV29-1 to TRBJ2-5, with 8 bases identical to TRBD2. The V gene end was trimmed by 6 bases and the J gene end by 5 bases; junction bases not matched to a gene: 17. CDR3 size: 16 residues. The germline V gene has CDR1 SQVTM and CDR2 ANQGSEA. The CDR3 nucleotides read TGCAGCGTCCGAGGAAGAATAGCGGGGTGGGTTGAGACCCAGTACTTC. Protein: CSVRGRIAGWVETQYF.

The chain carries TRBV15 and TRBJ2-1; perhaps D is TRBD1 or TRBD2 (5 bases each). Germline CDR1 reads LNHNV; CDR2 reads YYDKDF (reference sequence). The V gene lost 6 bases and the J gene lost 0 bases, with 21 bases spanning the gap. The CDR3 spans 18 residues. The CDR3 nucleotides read TGTGCCACCAGTCGGACACCATCCGGGGACCGCTCCTACAATGAGCAGTTCTTC. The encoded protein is CATSRTPSGDRSYNEQFF.

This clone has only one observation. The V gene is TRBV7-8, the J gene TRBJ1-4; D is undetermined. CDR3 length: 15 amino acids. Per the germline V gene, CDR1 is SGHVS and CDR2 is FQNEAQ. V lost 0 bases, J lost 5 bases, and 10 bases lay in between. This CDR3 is CASSLAGQGNEKLFF. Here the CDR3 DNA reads TGTGCCAGCAGCTTAGCTGGGCAAGGCAATGAAAAACTGTTTTTT.

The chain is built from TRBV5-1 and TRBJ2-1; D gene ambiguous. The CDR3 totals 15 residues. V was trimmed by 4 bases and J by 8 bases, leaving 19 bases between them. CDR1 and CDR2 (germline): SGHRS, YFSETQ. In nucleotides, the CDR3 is TGCGCCAGCAGCGCCCGAGTACCGACCCAGGATGAGCAGTTCTTC. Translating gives CASSARVPTQDEQFF.

CDR3 nucleotide sequence: TGTGCCAGTCGACTGGGACTAGCGGGAGGGTCATGGCAGTTCTTC. Translation: CASRLGLAGGSWQFF. V is TRBV6-1 and J is TRBJ2-1; 16 bases match TRBD2. The CDR3 length is 15 residues. Germline values: CDR1 MNHNS, CDR2 SASEGT. V lost 9 bases to trimming and J lost 12 bases; unmatched junction nucleotides: 11.

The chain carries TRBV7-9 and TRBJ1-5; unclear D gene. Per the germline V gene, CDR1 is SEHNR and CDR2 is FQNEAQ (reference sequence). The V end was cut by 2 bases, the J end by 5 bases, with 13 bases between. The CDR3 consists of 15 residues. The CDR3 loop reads CASSLSRDVDQPQHF. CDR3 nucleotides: TGTGCCAGCAGCTTATCGAGGGATGTAGATCAGCCCCAGCATTTT.

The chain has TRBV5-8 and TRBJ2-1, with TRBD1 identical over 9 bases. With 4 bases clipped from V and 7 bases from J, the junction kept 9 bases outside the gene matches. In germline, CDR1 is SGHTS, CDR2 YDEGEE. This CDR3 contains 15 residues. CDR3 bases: TGTGCCAGCAGCCGGGACGGGACAGGGATGAATGAGCAGTTCTTC. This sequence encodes CASSRDGTGMNEQFF.

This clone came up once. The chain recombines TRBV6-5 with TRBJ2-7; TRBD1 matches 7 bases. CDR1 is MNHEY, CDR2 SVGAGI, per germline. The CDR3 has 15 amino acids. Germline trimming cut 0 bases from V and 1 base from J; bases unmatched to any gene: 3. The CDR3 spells CASSYSWDSSYEQYF. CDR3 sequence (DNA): TGTGCCAGCAGTTACTCCTGGGACAGTTCCTACGAGCAGTACTTC.

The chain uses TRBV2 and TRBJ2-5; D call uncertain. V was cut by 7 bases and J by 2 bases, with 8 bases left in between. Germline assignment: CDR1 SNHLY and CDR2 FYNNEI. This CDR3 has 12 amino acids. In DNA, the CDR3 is TGTGCCAGCAACCGGCTACAAGAGACCCAGTACTTC. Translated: CASNRLQETQYF.

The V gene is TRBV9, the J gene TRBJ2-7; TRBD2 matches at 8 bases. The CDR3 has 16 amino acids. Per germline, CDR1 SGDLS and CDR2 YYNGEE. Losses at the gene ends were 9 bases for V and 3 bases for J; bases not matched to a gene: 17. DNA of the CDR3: TGTGCCAAGACCACTAAAAAGGCGGGAGGAGACTACGAGCAGTACTTC. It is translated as CAKTTKKAGGDYEQYF.

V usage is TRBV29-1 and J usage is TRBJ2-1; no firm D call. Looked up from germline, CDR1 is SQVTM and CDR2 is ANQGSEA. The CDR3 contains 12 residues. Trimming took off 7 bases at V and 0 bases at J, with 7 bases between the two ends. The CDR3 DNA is TGCAGCGGCACCGCCTCCTACAATGAGCAGTTCTTC. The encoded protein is CSGTASYNEQFF.

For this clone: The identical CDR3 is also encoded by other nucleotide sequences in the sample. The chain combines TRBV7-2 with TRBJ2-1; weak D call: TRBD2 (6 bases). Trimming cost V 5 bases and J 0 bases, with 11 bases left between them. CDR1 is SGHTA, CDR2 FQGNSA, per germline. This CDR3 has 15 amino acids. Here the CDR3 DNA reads TGTGCCAGCAGCCGGGACTCTAGCTCCTACAATGAGCAGTTCTTC. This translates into CASSRDSSSYNEQFF.

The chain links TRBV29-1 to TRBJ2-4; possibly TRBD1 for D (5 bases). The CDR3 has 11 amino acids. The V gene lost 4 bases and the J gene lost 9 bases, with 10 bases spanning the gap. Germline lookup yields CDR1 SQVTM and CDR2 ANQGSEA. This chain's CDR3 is CSVAGSGIQYF. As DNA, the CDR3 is TGCAGCGTTGCAGGGTCGGGCATTCAGTACTTC. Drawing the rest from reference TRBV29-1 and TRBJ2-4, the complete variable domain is SAVISQKPSRDICQRGTSLTIQCQVDSQVTMMFWYRQQPGQSLTLIATANQGSEATYESGFVIDKFPISRPNLTFSTLTVSNMSPEDSSIYLCSVAGSGIQYFGAGTRLSVL.

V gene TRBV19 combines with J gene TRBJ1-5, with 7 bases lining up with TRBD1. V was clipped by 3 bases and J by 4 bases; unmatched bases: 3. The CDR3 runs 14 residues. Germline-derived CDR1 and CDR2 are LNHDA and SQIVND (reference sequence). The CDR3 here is CASSMDRLNQPQHF. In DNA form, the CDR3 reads TGTGCCAGTAGTATGGACAGGCTAAATCAGCCCCAGCATTTT. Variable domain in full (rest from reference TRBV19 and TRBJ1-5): DGGITQSPKYLFRKEGQNVTLSCEQNLNHDAMYWYRQDPGQGLRLIYYSQIVNDFQKGDIAEGYSVSREKKESFPLTVTSAQKNPTAFYLCASSMDRLNQPQHFGDGTRLSIL.

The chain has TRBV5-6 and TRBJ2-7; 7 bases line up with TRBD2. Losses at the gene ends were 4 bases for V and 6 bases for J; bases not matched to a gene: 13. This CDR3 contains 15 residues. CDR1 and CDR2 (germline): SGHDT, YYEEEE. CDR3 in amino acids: CASSQLSSGGIEQYF. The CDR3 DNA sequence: TGTGCCAGCAGCCAGCTTTCTAGCGGCGGGATCGAGCAGTACTTC.

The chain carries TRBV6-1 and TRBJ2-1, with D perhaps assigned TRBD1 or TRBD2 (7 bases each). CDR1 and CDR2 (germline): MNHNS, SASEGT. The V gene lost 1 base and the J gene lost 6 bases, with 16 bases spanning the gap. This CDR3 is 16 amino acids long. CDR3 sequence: CASSEVLQGGSNEQFF. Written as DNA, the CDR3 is TGTGCCAGCAGTGAAGTGCTGCAGGGGGGGAGCAATGAGCAGTTCTTC.

CDR3 amino acids: CASSQTSGRDNEQFF. The CDR3 DNA sequence: TGTGCCAGCAGTCAGACTAGCGGGAGAGACAATGAGCAGTTCTTC. V usage is TRBV6-5 and J usage is TRBJ2-1, with 12 bases aligning to TRBD2. V dropped 5 bases and J dropped 5; count of bases not matched to a gene: 4. This CDR3 is 15 amino acids long. Germline-derived CDR1 and CDR2 are MNHEY and SVGAGI.

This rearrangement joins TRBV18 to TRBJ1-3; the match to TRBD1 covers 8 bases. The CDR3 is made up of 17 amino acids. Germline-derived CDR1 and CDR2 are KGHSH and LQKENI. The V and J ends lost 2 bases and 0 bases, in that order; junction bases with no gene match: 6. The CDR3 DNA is TGTGCCAGCTCACCATTTCAGGGGGCCGACTCTGGAAACACCATATATTTT. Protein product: CASSPFQGADSGNTIYF. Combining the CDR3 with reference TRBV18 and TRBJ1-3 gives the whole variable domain NAGVMQNPRHLVRRRGQEARLRCSPMKGHSHVYWYRQLPEEGLKFMVYLQKENIIDESGMPKERFSAEFPKEGPSILRIQQVVRGDSAAYFCASSPFQGADSGNTIYFGEGSWLTVV.

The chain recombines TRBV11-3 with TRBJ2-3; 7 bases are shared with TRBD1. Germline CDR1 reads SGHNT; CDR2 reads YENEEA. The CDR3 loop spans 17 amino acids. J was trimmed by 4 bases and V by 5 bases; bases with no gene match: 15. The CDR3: CASSPRGRGVGSDTQYF. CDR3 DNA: TGTGCCAGCAGCCCGAGGGGGCGCGGTGTAGGGTCAGATACGCAGTATTTT.

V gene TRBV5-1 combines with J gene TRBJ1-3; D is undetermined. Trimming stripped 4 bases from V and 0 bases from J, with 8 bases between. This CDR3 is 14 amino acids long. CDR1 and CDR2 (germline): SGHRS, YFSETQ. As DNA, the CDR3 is TGCGCCAGCAGCACGGGCCACTCTGGAAACACCATATATTTT. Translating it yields CASSTGHSGNTIYF.

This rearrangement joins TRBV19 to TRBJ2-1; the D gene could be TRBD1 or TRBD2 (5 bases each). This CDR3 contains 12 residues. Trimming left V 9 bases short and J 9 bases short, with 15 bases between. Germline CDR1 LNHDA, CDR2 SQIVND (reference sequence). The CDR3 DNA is TGTGCCAGCCGAGGGACCCCCTTTGAGCAGTTCTTC. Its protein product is CASRGTPFEQFF.

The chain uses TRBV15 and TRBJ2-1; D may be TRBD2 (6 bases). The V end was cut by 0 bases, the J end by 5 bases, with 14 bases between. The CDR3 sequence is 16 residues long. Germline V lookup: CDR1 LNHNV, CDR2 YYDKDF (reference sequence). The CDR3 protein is CATSRDRASANNEQFF. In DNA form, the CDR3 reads TGTGCCACCAGCAGAGATAGGGCTAGCGCAAACAATGAGCAGTTCTTC.

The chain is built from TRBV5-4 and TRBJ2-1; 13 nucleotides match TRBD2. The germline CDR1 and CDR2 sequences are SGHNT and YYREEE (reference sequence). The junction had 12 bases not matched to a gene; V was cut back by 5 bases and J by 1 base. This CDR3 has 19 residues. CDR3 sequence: CASSPPGTSGKGSYNEQFF. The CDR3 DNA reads TGTGCCAGCAGTCCCCCGGGGACTAGCGGGAAAGGGTCCTACAATGAGCAGTTCTTC. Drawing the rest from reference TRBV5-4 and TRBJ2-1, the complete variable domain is ETGVTQSPTHLIKTRGQQVTLRCSSQSGHNTVSWYQQALGQGPQFIFQYYREEENGRGNFPPRFSGLQFPNYSSELNVNALELDDSALYLCASSPPGTSGKGSYNEQFFGPGTRLTVL.

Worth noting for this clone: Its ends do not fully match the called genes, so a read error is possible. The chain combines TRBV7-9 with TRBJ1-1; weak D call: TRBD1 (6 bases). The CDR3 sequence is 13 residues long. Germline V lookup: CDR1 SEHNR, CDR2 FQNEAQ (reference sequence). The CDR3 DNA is TGTGCCAGCAGCCTAGAGGGGGGTACACAGGGTATCTTT. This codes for CASSLEGGTQGIF.

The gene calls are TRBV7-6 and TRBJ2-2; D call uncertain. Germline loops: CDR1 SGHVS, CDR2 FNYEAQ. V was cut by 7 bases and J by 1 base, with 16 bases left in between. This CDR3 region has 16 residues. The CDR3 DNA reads TGTGCCAGCAATAGACTGTCCTCAATGAACACCGGGGAGCTGTTTTTT. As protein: CASNRLSSMNTGELFF.

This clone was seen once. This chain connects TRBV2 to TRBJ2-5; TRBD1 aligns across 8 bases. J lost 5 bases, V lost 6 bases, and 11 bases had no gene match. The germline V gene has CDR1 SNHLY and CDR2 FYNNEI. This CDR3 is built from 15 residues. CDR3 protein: CASRIGTGTWETQYF. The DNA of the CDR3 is TGTGCCAGCAGGATTGGGACAGGCACCTGGGAGACCCAGTACTTC.

The CDR3 region is CASSQTSGAGEQYF. CDR3 DNA sequence: TGCGCCAGCAGCCAGACTAGCGGAGCTGGGGAGCAGTACTTC. The chain has TRBV5-1 and TRBJ2-7; TRBD2 matches 9 bases. Losses at the gene ends were 4 bases for V and 7 bases for J; bases not matched to a gene: 9. Germline assignment: CDR1 SGHRS and CDR2 YFSETQ. The CDR3 consists of 14 residues.

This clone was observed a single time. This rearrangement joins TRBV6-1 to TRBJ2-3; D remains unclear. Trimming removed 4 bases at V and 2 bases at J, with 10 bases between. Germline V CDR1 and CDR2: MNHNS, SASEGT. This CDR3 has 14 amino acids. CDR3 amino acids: CASSVTTYTDTQYF. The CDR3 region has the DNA TGTGCCAGCAGTGTAACAACATACACAGATACGCAGTATTTT.